This T cell receptor beta chain was identified in a study of T cells in Graves' hyperthyroidism and ophthalmopathy. Whole-study findings and limits: A 13 V-J model separated ophthalmopathy from stable hyperthyroidism. Before onset, by a median of about six months, the model predicted ophthalmopathy.

Ten or more counts support this clonotype. As yet, its antigen is unknown. The junction had 7 bases not matched to a gene; V was cut back by 4 bases and J by 5 bases. From germline, CDR1 is DFQATT and CDR2 SNEGSKA (reference sequence). The CDR3 covers 14 residues. TCR beta CDR3 regions were amplified from RNA transcripts. During a first-round RT-PCR of the TCR CDR3, the HTBI primer set was used. MiXCR, run by TCRdb on the multiplex PCR reads, gives a single entry per CDR3 protein. Here the sample spans over 200,000 distinct CDR3 sequences, over 15% being singletons. The sequence came from a man aged 50-59 years with Graves' hyperthyroidism. Material for sequencing was blood. This chain links TRBV20-1 with TRBJ2-2; 7 positions match TRBD1. CDR3 loop: CSAKGTEPTGELFF. The DNA of the CDR3 is TGCAGTGCTAAAGGGACAGAACCTACCGGGGAGCTGTTTTTT.